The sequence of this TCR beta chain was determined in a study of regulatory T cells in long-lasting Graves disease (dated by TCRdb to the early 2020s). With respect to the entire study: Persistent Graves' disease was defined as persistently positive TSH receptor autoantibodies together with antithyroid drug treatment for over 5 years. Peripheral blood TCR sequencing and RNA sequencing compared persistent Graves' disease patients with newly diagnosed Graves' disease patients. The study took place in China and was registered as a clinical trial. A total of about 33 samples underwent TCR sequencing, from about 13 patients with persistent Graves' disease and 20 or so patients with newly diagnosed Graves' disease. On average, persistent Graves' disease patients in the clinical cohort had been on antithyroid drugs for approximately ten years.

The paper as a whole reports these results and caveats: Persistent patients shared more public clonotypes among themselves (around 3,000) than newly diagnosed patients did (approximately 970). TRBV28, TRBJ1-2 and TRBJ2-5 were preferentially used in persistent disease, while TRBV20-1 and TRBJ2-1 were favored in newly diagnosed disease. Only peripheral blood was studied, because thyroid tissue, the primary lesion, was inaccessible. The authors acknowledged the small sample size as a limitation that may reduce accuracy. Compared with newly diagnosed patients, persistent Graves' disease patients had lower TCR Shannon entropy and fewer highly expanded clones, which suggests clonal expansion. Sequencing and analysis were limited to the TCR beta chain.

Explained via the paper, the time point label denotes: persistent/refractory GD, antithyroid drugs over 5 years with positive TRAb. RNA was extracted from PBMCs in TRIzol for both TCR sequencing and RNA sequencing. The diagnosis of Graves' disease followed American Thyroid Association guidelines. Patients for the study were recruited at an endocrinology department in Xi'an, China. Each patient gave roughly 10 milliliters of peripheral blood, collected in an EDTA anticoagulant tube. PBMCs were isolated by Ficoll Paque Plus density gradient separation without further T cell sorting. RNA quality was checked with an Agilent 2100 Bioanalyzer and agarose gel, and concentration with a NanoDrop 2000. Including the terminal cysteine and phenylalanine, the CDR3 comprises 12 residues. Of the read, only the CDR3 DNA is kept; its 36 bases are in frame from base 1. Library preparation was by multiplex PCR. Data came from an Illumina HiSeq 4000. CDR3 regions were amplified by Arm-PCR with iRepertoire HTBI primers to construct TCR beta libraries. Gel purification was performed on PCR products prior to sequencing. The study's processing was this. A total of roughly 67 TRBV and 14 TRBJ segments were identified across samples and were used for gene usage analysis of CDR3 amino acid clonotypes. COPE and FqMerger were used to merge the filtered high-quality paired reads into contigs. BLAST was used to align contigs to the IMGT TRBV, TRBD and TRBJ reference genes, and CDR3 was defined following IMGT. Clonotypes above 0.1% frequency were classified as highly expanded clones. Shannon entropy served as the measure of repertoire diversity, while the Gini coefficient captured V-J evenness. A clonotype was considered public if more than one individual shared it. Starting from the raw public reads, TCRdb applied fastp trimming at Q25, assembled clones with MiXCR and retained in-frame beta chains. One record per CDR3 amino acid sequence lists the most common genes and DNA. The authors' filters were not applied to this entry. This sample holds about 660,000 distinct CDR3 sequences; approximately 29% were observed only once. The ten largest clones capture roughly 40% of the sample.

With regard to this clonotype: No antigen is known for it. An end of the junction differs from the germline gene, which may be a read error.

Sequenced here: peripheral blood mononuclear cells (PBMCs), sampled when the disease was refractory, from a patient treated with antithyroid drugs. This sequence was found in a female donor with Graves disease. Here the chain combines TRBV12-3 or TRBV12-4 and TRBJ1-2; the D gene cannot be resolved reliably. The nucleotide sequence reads TGTGCCAGCAGTTCGGCGAGGTCGGGCTACGCCTTC. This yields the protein CASSSARSGYAF.